Below are 6 T cell receptor beta chains sequenced from a single sample in a study of STAT5B mutations in CD4+ large granular lymphocyte leukemia. The table came from immunoSEQ multiplex PCR; TCRdb's copy has only in-frame clones and leaves some out. The top ten hold around 2% of the sample, which has roughly 30,000 clones, around three quarters seen once. Source material: CD4+ T cells from blood buffy coats. Receptors were obtained from a human donor in good health.

The chain couples TRBV27 to TRBJ2-7, with 9 nucleotides matching TRBD1. The CDR3 covers 15 residues. V gave up 4 bases and J gave up 2 bases; unmatched junction bases: 6. Looked up from germline, CDR1 is MNHEY and CDR2 is SMNVEV (reference sequence). CDR3 bases: TGTGCCAGCAGTTCTGGGGGGGACAGGGCCTACGAGCAGTACTTC. It encodes CASSSGGDRAYEQYF.

The chain has TRBV20-1 and TRBJ2-5; no clear D. The CDR3 totals 11 residues. CDR1 is DFQATT, CDR2 SNEGSKA, per germline (reference sequence). V lost 6 bases, J lost 5 bases, and 10 bases lay in between. CDR3 amino acids: CSAAGWETQYF. As DNA, the CDR3 is TGCAGTGCCGCTGGGTGGGAGACCCAGTACTTC.

The CDR3 bases are TGCGCCAGCACTGAGGGAAACCTCGGCACAGATACGCAGTATTTT. It translates to CASTEGNLGTDTQYF. The rearrangement links TRBV5-1 to TRBJ2-3, with D perhaps matching TRBD2 (5 bases). Trimming cost V 6 bases and J 1 base, with 15 bases left between them. Germline loops: CDR1 SGHRS, CDR2 YFSETQ. The CDR3 loop spans 15 amino acids.

This sequence joins TRBV6-6 and TRBJ1-4, with 8 nucleotides matching TRBD1. Germline loops: CDR1 MNHNY, CDR2 SVGAGI (reference sequence). CDR3 size: 15 residues. The trim removed 6 bases at V and 8 bases at J, leaving 11 bases unmatched. CDR3 nucleotide sequence: TGTGCCAGCAGGCACCCGGGGACAGGAGGAGAAAAACTGTTTTTT. Amino acids: CASRHPGTGGEKLFF.

This clone was counted once. The J gene is TRBJ1-1, the V gene TRBV5-1; 10 nucleotides agree with TRBD1. Trimming removed 4 bases from V and 5 bases from J; junction bases left unmatched: 11. Germline values: CDR1 SGHRS, CDR2 YFSETQ. The CDR3 totals 16 residues. The CDR3 DNA reads TGCGCCAGCAGCCCAGGACAGGGGGTTGTTTTGACTGAAGCTTTCTTT. It specifies CASSPGQGVVLTEAFF.

The chain joins TRBV2 to TRBJ2-7, with TRBD1 matching over 9 bases. With V trimmed by 6 bases and J by 7 bases, 10 bases remained unmatched. The CDR3 is 14 amino acids. The germline V gene encodes CDR1 SNHLY and CDR2 FYNNEI. The CDR3 nucleotides read TGTGCCAGCAGCCCCTTACAGGGGGCTGGGGAGCAGTACTTC. Translated: CASSPLQGAGEQYF.